What follows describes a single T cell receptor beta chain. The table lists this clonotype with a few counts. Its antigen specificity is not known. No base-level quality is on record; no much larger clone is a single base apart. This sample stems from a study of T-cell memory formation after mild COVID-19 (dated by TCRdb to the early 2020s). Broadly, across the study: TCR sequence clusters from the two donors were found to be largely donor specific. In two donors, T-cell clones that expanded and contracted after mild COVID-19 were tracked by sequencing TCRalpha and TCRbeta repertoires over time. Two young, previously healthy adult volunteers, one female and one male, were included in the cohort. General conclusions and limits of the study: Only two mild cases were covered by the study, and larger cohorts that include severe cases with pre-infection samples were considered necessary. SARS-CoV-2 specificity was not confirmed for the second-wave clones peaking on day 37. Some responding clones were detected in pre-infection memory, suggesting pre-existing cross-reactive memory T cells joined the SARS-CoV-2 response. Clones contracting from day 15 to 85 had balanced CD4/CD8 phenotypes, while a second wave expanding from day 15 to 37 was biased towards CD4+. Contracting CD4+ clones were found mainly in CM and EM memory subsets, while CD8+ clones were enriched in EMRA.

Ficoll-Paque density gradient centrifugation was used to isolate PBMCs. For CDR1 and CDR2, the germline V gene (reference sequence) lists DFQATT and SNEGSKA. Trimming leaves V shorter by 5 bases and J shorter by 4 bases, with the junction holding 6 bases beyond the gene matches. From the cysteine through the phenylalanine, the CDR3 covers 15 amino acids. This entry keeps only the CDR3 DNA: 45 bases, framed from base 1. The instrument given in TCRdb is Illumina NovaSeq 6000. cDNA libraries for TCRalpha and TCRbeta were prepared by 5'RACE using constant-segment primers, with sample barcodes and unique molecular identifiers added. RNA was extracted from every sample with Trizol reagent. Libraries were amplified in two PCR steps, with a second sample barcode and Illumina TruSeq adapters added in the second step. Sequencing of libraries was performed on an Illumina NovaSeq with 2 x 150 bp paired-end reads. Turning to the authors' computational methods: With migec v1.2.7, reads were demultiplexed and then collapsed into UMI-guided consensus sequences. With mixcr v2.1.11, UMI consensuses were aligned to TRA and TRB V and J templates and assembled into clonotypes. A clonotype was counted as expanded or contracted only when both edgeR and NoisET called the clonotype significant, with the noise models trained on biological replicates. For edgeR calls, the cutoffs were a false discovery rate-adjusted p below 0.01 and a log2 fold-change threshold of 1. As an exploratory analysis of dynamics, PCA with hierarchical clustering was applied to max-normalized trajectories of the 1000 most abundant clonotypes. Separately sequenced CD4+ and CD8+ repertoires were used to assign a CD4 or CD8 phenotype to each responding clone. TCRdb reran the public reads through fastp at Q25 and MiXCR, keeping productive beta chains. CDR3 protein duplicates are merged, each entry listing the most common genes and DNA. TCRdb's processing, not the authors' own work, is the source of the V and J calls. The sample table contains about 310,000 distinct CDR3 sequences; only one count was recorded for less than 20% of them. The ten largest clones capture under 25% of the sample.

The sequence came from a man aged 18 to 29 who had mild COVID-19 (a few samples of this study predate the infection). The sample titles of this study are shuffled in the database, so cell type and time point are left out; the donor was told from shared clones. Specimen: PBMCs or a T cell subset sorted from them (not recorded which). This receptor chain uses TRBV20-1 and TRBJ1-6, with 9 junctional bases fitting TRBD1. The DNA sequence is as follows: TGCAGTGCTCCGAAAGGGACAGGGTATAATTCACCCCTCCACTTT. Its amino acids are CSAPKGTGYNSPLHF.